This T cell receptor beta chain is drawn from a study of human T cells and chemical hapten exposure. Overall study context: Patients, mostly women, had alopecia areata, alopecia totalis or alopecia universalis.

TCRdb itself ran the RACE reads through MiXCR, one entry per CDR3 protein. The profile shows 95,000 to 150,000 distinct CDR3 sequences, about 11% of them singletons. Time point of the sample: patch test 3, about 24 weeks after DPC sensitization. The treatment: therapeutic diphenylcyclopropenone sensitization with weekly scalp DPC. The CDR3 covers 15 residues. CDR1 SEHNR and CDR2 FQNEAQ come from the germline V gene (reference sequence). The V and J ends lost 5 bases and 5 bases, in that order; junction bases with no gene match: 7. This clonotype was counted at least ten times. This specimen was whole blood, taken in connection with sensitization to the hapten diphenylcyclopropenone (DPC). This chain connects TRBV7-9 to TRBJ2-1; 9 bases are a match to TRBD1. This receptor was obtained from a woman in her fifties or sixties with alopecia areata. Some clones in this sample may be carry-over from other donors' samples. CDR3: CASSPGTGRDNEQFF. CDR3 sequence (DNA): TGTGCCAGCAGCCCGGGGACAGGGAGGGACAATGAGCAGTTCTTC.